The TCR beta chain under discussion was sequenced for a study of T cells in women clearing cervical HPV infection. For the study at large: Cases were women with histologically confirmed HPV16-related CIN3 or worse, including 2 invasive cancers.

All participants had a single incident cervical HPV16 infection, and prevalent HPV16 infections were excluded. Average input was about 1.2 ug genomic DNA for immunoSEQ TCR beta CDR3 amplification. TCRdb's copy holds only in-frame clones and misses some; the assay was immunoSEQ multiplex PCR. This sample carries around 21,000 clones, with roughly a sixth going to the ten biggest clones. Of note for this clone: What it binds is not known. The DNA ends 3 residues before the CDR3 does, and the rest of the CDR3 is filled in from the germline J gene.

Findings and limits, study-wide: Associations may precede or follow infection; HPV-specific or memory T cells were not isolated.

The ends lost 5 bases at V and 8 bases at J; junction bases unmatched: 12. Germline V gene sequence: CDR1 SGHTA, CDR2 FQGNSA. The CDR3 extends over 15 amino acids. The sequenced material came from blood buffy coat. The J gene is TRBJ2-1, the V gene TRBV7-2; 7 nucleotides agree with TRBD1. The clonotype comes from a woman aged 18-70 years with a cervical HPV16 infection that either progressed to CIN3+ or cleared (not recorded which). The CDR3 loop is CASSLQGMIRDEQFF. The DNA read from the CDR3 is TGTGCCAGCAGCCTACAGGGGATGATTCGCGATGAG.